The entry below gives a single T cell receptor (beta chain) sequence along with its context. This record comes from a study of blood T cell repertoires in COVID-19. About the research overall: Samples came from the United States, Italy and Spain, spanning acute and convalescent COVID-19. Sample material is recorded as cDNA or gDNA derived from T cells, B-cell-depleted T cells, or PBMCs.

Per the original methods: Amplification of reference gene primers was used by the study to estimate nucleated cell counts. Generated by immunoSEQ multiplex PCR, the TCRdb table keeps only in-frame clones and is missing some. The DNA was the basis for D and trimming; V, J and clone size are from that table. The sample contains approximately 240,000 clones, about 79% of which appear only once. Germline CDR1 and CDR2: LGHNA and YSLEER. J lost 4 bases, V lost 3 bases, and 8 bases had no gene match. This CDR3 comprises 15 residues. The rearrangement links TRBV4-3 to TRBJ1-2, with TRBD1 matching 7 bases. Sequencing was carried out using peripheral blood. This receptor was taken from a woman aged 40 to 50 who had recovered from COVID-19. CDR3 in amino acids: CASSHTGALSYGYTF. The DNA of the CDR3 is TGCGCCAGCAGCCACACAGGGGCTCTTAGCTATGGCTACACCTTC.